The 13 T cell receptor beta chains below were found in one sample sequenced in a study of T-cell memory formation after mild COVID-19. Each CDR3 protein is one row after TCRdb ran MiXCR on the 5' RACE reads. The data hold about 410,000 distinct CDR3 sequences, with more than 20% observed a single time. Sequencing used PBMCs or a T cell subset sorted from them (not recorded which). These receptors all stem from an adult woman who had mild COVID-19 (a few samples of this study predate the infection). Cell type and time point are not known.

This clonotype has just a few counts. The rearrangement joins TRBV6-5 to TRBJ2-7, with 7 bases matching TRBD1. CDR3 length equals 14 residues. The junction had 10 bases not matched to a gene; V was cut back by 6 bases and J by 5 bases. CDR1 is MNHEY, CDR2 SVGAGI, per germline. The CDR3 region is CASRKTGISHEQYF. The CDR3, as DNA: TGTGCCAGCAGAAAGACAGGGATTAGCCACGAGCAGTACTTC.

The V gene is TRBV18, the J gene TRBJ2-7; D gene ambiguous. The CDR3 contains 16 residues. Trimming removed 2 bases at V and 2 bases at J, with 16 bases between. From germline, CDR1 is KGHSH and CDR2 LQKENI. CDR3 protein: CASSPRALVGTYEQYF. CDR3 in DNA: TGTGCCAGCTCACCAAGGGCCCTAGTGGGGACCTACGAGCAGTACTTC.

This rearrangement joins TRBV12-3 or TRBV12-4 to TRBJ1-2, with D unclear. V was shortened by 6 bases and J by 1 base, with 6 bases between the two germline ends. CDR3 length: 12 residues. The CDR3 region is CASSGINYGYTF. In DNA, the CDR3 is TGTGCCAGCAGCGGGATTAACTATGGCTACACCTTC.

The rearrangement uses TRBV20-1 and TRBJ2-3, with 7 bases matching TRBD1. Germline V gives CDR1 DFQATT, CDR2 SNEGSKA (reference sequence). CDR3 length equals 15 residues. Trimming cost V 3 bases and J 2 bases; bases outside gene matches: 8. CDR3 bases: TGCAGTGCTAGCTCCAGGGGGATCCTCACAGATACGCAGTATTTT. Translated: CSASSRGILTDTQYF.

The chain has TRBV29-1 and TRBJ2-1, with a tentative D call TRBD2 (6 bases). CDR3 length: 13 amino acids. CDR1 SQVTM and CDR2 ANQGSEA come from the germline V gene. Trimming shortened V by 5 bases and J by 4 bases, and 12 bases separated the two germline ends. The CDR3 DNA is TGCAGCGTTATCGGCGGGAAATACAATGAGCAGTTCTTC. Translated: CSVIGGKYNEQFF.

This rearrangement joins TRBV4-1 to TRBJ1-6; no clear D. V was trimmed by 1 base and J by 9 bases, leaving 13 bases between them. CDR1 is MGHRA and CDR2 is YSYEKL in the germline V gene. The CDR3 extends over 15 amino acids. The CDR3 is CASSQGSGISSPLHF. Here the CDR3 DNA reads TGCGCCAGCAGCCAAGGGTCAGGCATCTCTTCACCCCTCCACTTT.

This rearrangement joins TRBV7-9 to TRBJ2-1, with TRBD1 as a possible D gene (6 bases). Looked up from germline, CDR1 is SEHNR and CDR2 is FQNEAQ (reference sequence). V dropped 10 bases and J dropped 0 bases, with 10 bases sitting between them. The CDR3 extends over 13 amino acids. CDR3 residues: CATTGISYNEQFF. The CDR3, as DNA: TGTGCCACCACAGGGATCTCCTACAATGAGCAGTTCTTC.

The chain joins TRBV6-5 to TRBJ1-2; D is uncertain. Looked up from germline, CDR1 is MNHEY and CDR2 is SVGAGI. V was shortened by 0 bases and J by 0 bases, with 11 bases between the two germline ends. The CDR3 is 16 residues long. The CDR3 protein is CASSYSYNTANYGYTF. The CDR3 DNA is TGTGCCAGCAGTTACTCGTATAACACCGCTAACTATGGCTACACCTTC.

The chain joins TRBV6-1 to TRBJ2-2; TRBD1 matches 9 bases. V dropped 7 bases and J dropped 4; count of bases not matched to a gene: 7. Germline V gene lookup returns CDR1 MNHNS and CDR2 SASEGT. The CDR3 has 15 amino acids. The chain's CDR3 is CASTGQGPGTGELFF. The CDR3 DNA is TGTGCCAGCACCGGACAGGGGCCAGGCACCGGGGAGCTGTTTTTT.

This clonotype was counted only a few times. V is TRBV19 and J is TRBJ1-5, with TRBD1 identical over 10 bases. Per the germline V gene, CDR1 is LNHDA and CDR2 is SQIVND (reference sequence). This CDR3 has 15 amino acids. Unmatched junction bases numbered 10, after V lost 10 bases and J lost 4 bases. CDR3: CATTLTGGKNQPQHF. As DNA, the CDR3 is TGTGCCACTACACTGACAGGGGGCAAGAATCAGCCCCAGCATTTT.

This clonotype was detected only a few times. V and J are TRBV4-1 and TRBJ1-1; D not certain. Trimming shortened V by 0 bases and J by 6 bases, and 11 bases separated the two germline ends. CDR1 is MGHRA, CDR2 YSYEKL, per germline. CDR3 length: 14 residues. The CDR3, as DNA: TGCGCCAGCAGCCAAGATCGGGTGAGTTCTGAAGCTTTCTTT. Its translation: CASSQDRVSSEAFF.

This clonotype was recorded a few times. V and J are TRBV7-8 and TRBJ2-1, with 8 bases fitting TRBD2. The junction had 11 bases not matched to a gene; V was cut back by 5 bases and J by 8 bases. Germline lookup yields CDR1 SGHVS and CDR2 FQNEAQ. The CDR3 loop spans 15 amino acids. The CDR3, as DNA: TGTGCCAGCAGCCAGCCGGGACTAGAGGTGGATGAGCAGTTCTTC. It is translated as CASSQPGLEVDEQFF.

This chain connects TRBV4-1 to TRBJ2-5; 9 bases map to TRBD1. Germline values: CDR1 MGHRA, CDR2 YSYEKL. Trimming at V came to 4 bases and at J to 1 base, leaving 4 bases not matched to a gene. The CDR3 has 15 residues. The chain's CDR3 is CASSLGQGGQETQYF. The CDR3 DNA follows: TGCGCCAGCAGCCTGGGACAGGGTGGCCAAGAGACCCAGTACTTC.